This paragraph covers one T cell receptor (beta chain) sequence. No antigen is known for it. The data belong to a study of beta chain features in type 1 diabetes. Trimming stripped 3 bases from V and 2 bases from J, with 7 bases between. Germline-derived CDR1 and CDR2 are WNHNN and SYGVQD (reference sequence). The CDR3 consists of 13 residues. TCRB transcripts that were expressed got sequenced, as all of the isolated RNA had been reverse transcribed. Sequencing used immunoSEQ multiplex PCR; TCRdb keeps in-frame clones, though not all of them. Of just over 25,000 clones in the sample, roughly 45% were seen once. General study findings and limits: Patients with Type 1 diabetes showed moderately but significantly shorter TCRB CDR3s in all four CD4+ subsets. Among type 1 diabetes patients, VDJ junctions had fewer insertions and more deletions.

The sample was stem cell memory CD4+ T cells from blood. The source of this sequence is a man in his thirties or forties with type 1 diabetes. This chain joins TRBV10-1 and TRBJ1-2; the D gene is possibly TRBD1 (5 bases). Here the CDR3 reads CASSEGVNYGYTF. For the CDR3, the DNA is TGCGCCAGCAGTGAAGGGGTAAACTATGGCTACACCTTC.